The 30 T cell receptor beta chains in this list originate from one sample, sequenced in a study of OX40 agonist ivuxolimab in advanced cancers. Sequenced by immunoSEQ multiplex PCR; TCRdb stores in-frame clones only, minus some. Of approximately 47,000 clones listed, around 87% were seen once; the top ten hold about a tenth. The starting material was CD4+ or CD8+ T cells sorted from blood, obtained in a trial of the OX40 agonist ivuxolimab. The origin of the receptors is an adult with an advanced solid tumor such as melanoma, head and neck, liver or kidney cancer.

The CDR3 DNA is TGCGCCAGCAGCCCACAGGGGGAAGAGCAGTACTTC. Amino acid sequence: CASSPQGEEQYF. The rearrangement links TRBV4-1 to TRBJ2-7; the match to TRBD1 covers 8 bases. From germline, CDR1 is MGHRA and CDR2 YSYEKL. CDR3 length: 12 residues. The V segment lost 4 bases and the J segment 7 bases; nucleotides outside the gene matches: 3.

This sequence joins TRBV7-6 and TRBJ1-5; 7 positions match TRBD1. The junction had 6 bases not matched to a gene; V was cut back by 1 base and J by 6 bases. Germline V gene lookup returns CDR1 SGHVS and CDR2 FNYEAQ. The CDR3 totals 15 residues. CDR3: CASSLGQGEGQPQHF. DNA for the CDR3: TGTGCCAGCAGCTTAGGACAGGGAGAAGGTCAGCCCCAGCATTTT.

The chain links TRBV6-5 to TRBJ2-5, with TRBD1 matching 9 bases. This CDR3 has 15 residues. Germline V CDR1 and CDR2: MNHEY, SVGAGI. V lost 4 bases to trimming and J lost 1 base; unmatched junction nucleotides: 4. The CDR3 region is CASSWGQGVQETQYF. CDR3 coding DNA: TGTGCCAGCAGTTGGGGACAGGGCGTCCAAGAGACCCAGTACTTC.

The CDR3 is CASSITAGGWYEQYF. The CDR3 nucleotides are TGTGCCAGTAGTATAACGGCGGGGGGGTGGTACGAGCAGTACTTC. The chain joins TRBV19 to TRBJ2-7; the match to TRBD2 covers 9 bases. This CDR3 region has 15 residues. From germline, CDR1 is LNHDA and CDR2 SQIVND (reference sequence). V was pared by 2 bases and J by 4 bases, with 6 bases of the junction left unmatched.

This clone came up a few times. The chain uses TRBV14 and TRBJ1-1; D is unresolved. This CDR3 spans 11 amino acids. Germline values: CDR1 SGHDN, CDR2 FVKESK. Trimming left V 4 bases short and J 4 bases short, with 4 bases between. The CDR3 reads CASSPSTEAFF. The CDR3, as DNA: TGTGCCAGCAGCCCCTCCACTGAAGCTTTCTTT.

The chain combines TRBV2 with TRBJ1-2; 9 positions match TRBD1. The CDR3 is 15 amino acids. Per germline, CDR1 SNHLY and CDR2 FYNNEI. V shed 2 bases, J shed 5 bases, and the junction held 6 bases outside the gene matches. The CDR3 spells CASSETGGETYGYTF. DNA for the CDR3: TGTGCCAGCAGTGAAACAGGGGGCGAAACGTATGGCTACACCTTC.

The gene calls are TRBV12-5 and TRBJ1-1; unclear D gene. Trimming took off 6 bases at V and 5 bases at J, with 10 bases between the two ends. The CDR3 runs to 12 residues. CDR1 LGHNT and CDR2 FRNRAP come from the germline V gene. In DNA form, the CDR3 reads TGTGCTAGTGGCCGAGGGTCTACTGAAGCTTTCTTT. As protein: CASGRGSTEAFF.

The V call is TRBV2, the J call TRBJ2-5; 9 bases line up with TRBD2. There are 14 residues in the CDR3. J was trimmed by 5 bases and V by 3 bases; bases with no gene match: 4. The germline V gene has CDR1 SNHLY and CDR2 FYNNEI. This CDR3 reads CASSEREGRETQYF. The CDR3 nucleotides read TGTGCCAGCAGTGAGCGGGAGGGCCGGGAGACCCAGTACTTC.

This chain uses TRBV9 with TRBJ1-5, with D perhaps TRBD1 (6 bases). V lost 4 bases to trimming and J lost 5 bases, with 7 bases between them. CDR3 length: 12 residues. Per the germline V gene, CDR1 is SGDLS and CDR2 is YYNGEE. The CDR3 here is CASSPGDQPQHF. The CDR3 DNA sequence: TGTGCCAGCAGCCCAGGGGATCAGCCCCAGCATTTT.

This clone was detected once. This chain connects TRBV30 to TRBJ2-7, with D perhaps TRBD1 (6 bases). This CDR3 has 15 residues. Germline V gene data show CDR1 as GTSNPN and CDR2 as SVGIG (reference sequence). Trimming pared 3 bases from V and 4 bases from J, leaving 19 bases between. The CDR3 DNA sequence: TGTGCCTGGAGCCTAGAGGACAGTTGGCCTTACGAGCAGTACTTC. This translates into CAWSLEDSWPYEQYF.

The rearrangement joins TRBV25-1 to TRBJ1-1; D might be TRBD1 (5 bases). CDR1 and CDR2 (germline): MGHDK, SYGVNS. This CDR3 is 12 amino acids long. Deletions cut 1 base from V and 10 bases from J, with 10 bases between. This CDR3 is CASSELGVGAFF. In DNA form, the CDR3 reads TGTGCCAGCAGTGAATTGGGGGTTGGAGCTTTCTTT.

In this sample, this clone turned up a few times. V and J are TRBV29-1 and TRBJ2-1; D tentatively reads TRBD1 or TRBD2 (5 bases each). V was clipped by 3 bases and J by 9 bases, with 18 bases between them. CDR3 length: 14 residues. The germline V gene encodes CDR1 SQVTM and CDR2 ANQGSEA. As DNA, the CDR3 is TGCAGCGTTGAGATCCCGGGGCCACCGGGTGAGCAGTTCTTC. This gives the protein CSVEIPGPPGEQFF.

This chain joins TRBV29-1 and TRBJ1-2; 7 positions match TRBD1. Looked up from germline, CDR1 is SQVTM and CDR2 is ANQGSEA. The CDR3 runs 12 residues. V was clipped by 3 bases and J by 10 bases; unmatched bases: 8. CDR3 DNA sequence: TGCAGCGTTGACGACAGGGCAGTTTACTACACCTTC. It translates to CSVDDRAVYYTF.

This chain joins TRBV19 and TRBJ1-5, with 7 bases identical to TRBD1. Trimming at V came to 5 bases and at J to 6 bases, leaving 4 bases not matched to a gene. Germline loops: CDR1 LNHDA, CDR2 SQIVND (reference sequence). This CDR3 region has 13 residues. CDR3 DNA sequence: TGTGCCAGTAGTCCGACAGGGTTTCAGCCCCAGCATTTT. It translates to CASSPTGFQPQHF.

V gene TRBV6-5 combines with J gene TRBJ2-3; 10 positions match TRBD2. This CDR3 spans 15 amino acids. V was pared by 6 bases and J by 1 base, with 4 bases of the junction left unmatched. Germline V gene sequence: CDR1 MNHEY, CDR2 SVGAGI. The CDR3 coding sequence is TGTGCCAGCAGGCCCACTAGCGGGGGCACAGATACGCAGTATTTT. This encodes CASRPTSGGTDTQYF.

The CDR3: CASSYPGDNSPLHF. DNA for the CDR3: TGTGCCAGCAGTTACCCGGGGGATAATTCACCCCTCCACTTT. The V call is TRBV6-5, the J call TRBJ1-6; D perhaps matches TRBD1 (5 bases). The V end lost 2 bases, the J end lost 5 bases, and 7 bases lay between the germline ends. The germline CDR1 and CDR2 sequences are MNHEY and SVGAGI. The CDR3 is made up of 14 amino acids.

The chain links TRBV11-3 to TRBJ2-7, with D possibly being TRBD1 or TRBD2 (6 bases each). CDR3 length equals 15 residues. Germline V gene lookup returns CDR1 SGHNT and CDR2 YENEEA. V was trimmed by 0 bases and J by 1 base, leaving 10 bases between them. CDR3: CASSLDTGTSYEQYF. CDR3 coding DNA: TGTGCCAGCAGCTTAGATACAGGGACTTCCTACGAGCAGTACTTC. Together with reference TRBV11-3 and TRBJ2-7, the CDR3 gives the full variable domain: EAGVVQSPRYKIIEKKQPVAFWCNPISGHNTLYWYLQNLGQGPELLIRYENEEAVDDSQLPKDRFSAERLKGVDSTLKIQPAELGDSAVYLCASSLDTGTSYEQYFGPGTRLTVT.

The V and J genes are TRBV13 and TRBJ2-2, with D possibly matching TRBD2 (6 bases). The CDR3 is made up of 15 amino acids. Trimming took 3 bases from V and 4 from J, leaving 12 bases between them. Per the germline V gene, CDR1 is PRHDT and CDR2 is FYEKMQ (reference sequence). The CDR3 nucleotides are TGTGCCAGCAGCTTTACGGGGGAGGCCACCGGGGAGCTGTTTTTT. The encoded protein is CASSFTGEATGELFF.

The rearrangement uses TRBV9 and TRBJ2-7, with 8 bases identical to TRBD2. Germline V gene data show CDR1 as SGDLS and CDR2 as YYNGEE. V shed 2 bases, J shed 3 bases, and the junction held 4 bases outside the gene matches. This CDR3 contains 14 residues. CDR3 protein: CASSVGAGVYEQYF. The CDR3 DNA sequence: TGTGCCAGCAGCGTCGGAGCGGGGGTCTACGAGCAGTACTTC.

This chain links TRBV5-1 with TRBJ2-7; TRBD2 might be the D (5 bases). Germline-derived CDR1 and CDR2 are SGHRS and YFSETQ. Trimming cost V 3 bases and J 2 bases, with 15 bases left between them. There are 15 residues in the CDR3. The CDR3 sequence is CASSSRPGRAYEQYF. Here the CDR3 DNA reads TGCGCCAGCAGCTCAAGACCCGGGCGGGCCTACGAGCAGTACTTC.

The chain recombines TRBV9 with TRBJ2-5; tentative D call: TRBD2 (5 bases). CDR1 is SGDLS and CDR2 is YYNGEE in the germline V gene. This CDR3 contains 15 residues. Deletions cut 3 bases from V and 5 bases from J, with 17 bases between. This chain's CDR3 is CASSAKSGSSETQYF. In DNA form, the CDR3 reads TGTGCCAGCAGCGCAAAAAGCGGTAGTTCGGAGACCCAGTACTTC.

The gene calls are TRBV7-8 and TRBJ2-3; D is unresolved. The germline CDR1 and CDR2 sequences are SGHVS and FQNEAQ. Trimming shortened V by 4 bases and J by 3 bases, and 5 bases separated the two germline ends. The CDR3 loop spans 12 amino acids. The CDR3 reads CASSSGTDTQYF. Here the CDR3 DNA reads TGTGCCAGCAGCTCCGGGACAGATACGCAGTATTTT.

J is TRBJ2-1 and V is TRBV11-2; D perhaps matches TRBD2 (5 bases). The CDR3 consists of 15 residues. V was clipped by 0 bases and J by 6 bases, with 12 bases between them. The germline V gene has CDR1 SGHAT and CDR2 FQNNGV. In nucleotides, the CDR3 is TGTGCCAGCAGCTTAGATCGCATGGCGGGCAATGAGCAGTTCTTC. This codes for CASSLDRMAGNEQFF.

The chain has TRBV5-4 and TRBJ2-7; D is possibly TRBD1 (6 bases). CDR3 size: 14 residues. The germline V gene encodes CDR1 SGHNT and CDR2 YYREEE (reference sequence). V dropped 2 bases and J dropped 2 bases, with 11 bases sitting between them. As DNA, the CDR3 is TGTGCCAGCAGCTTCGGACAGCTACCCTACGAGCAGTACTTC. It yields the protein CASSFGQLPYEQYF.

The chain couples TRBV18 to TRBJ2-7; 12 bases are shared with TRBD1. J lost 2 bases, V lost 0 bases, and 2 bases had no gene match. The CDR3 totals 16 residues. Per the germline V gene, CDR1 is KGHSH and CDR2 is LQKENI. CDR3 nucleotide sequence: TGTGCCAGCTCACCACCGGGACAGGGGGCGCCCTACGAGCAGTACTTC. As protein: CASSPPGQGAPYEQYF. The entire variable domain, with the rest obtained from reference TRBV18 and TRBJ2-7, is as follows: NAGVMQNPRHLVRRRGQEARLRCSPMKGHSHVYWYRQLPEEGLKFMVYLQKENIIDESGMPKERFSAEFPKEGPSILRIQQVVRGDSAAYFCASSPPGQGAPYEQYFGPGTRLTVT.

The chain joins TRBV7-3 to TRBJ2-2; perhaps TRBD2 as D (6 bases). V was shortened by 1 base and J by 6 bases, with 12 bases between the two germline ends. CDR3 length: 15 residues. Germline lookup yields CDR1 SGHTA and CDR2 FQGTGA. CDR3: CASSLIGGLAGELFF. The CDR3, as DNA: TGTGCCAGCAGCTTAATCGGGGGTCTCGCCGGGGAGCTGTTTTTT.

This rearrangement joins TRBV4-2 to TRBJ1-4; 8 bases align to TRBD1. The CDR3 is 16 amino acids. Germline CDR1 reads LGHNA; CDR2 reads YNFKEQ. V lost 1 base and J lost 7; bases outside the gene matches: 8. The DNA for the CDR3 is TGTGCCAGCAGCCAAGTTTTACAGGGGGTAAGTGAAAAACTGTTTTTT. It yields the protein CASSQVLQGVSEKLFF.

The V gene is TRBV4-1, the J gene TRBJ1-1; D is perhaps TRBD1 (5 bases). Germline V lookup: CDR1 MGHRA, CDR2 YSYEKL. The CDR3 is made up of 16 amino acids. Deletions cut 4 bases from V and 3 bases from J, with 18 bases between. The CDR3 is CASSPMIQVPDTEAFF. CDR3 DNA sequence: TGCGCCAGCAGCCCCATGATACAGGTACCCGACACTGAAGCTTTCTTT.

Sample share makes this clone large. The CDR3 loop reads CASSLSQGLDTEAFF. CDR3 coding DNA: TGTGCCAGCAGTTTATCTCAGGGGCTGGACACTGAAGCTTTCTTT. This chain joins TRBV27 and TRBJ1-1, with D possibly TRBD1 on 6 matching bases. CDR1 MNHEY and CDR2 SMNVEV come from the germline V gene (reference sequence). The CDR3 is 15 residues long. V was shortened by 0 bases and J by 3 bases, with 11 bases between the two germline ends.

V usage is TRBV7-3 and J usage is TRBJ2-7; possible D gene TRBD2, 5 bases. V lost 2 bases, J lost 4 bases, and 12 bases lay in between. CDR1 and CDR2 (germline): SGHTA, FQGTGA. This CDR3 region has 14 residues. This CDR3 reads CASSLSSPGYEQYF. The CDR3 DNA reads TGTGCCAGCAGCTTATCATCACCGGGATACGAGCAGTACTTC.